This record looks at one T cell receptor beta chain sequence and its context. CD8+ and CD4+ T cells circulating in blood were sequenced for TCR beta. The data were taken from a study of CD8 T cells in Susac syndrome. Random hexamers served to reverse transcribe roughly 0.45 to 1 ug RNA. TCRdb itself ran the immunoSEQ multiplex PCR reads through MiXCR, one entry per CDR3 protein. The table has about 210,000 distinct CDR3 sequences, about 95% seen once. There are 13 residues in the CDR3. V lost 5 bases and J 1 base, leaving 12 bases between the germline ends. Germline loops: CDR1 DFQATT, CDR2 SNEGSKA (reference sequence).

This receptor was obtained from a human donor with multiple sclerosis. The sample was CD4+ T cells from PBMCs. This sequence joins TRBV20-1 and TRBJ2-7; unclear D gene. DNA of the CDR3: TGCAGTGCTGAACAGACTGCATCCTACGAGCAGTACTTC. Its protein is CSAEQTASYEQYF.